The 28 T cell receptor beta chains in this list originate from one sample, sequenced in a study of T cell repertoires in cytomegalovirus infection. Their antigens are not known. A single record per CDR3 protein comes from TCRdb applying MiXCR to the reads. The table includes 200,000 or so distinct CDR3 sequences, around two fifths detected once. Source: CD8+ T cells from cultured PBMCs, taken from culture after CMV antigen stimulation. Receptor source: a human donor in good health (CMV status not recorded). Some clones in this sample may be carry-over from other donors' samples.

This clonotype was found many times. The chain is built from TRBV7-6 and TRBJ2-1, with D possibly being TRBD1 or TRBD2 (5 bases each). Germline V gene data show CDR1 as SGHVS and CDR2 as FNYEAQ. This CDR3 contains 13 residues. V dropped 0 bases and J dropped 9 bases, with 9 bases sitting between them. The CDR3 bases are TGTGCCAGCAGCTTAGCTAAGGGGAGTGAGCAGTTCTTC. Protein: CASSLAKGSEQFF.

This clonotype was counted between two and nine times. CDR3 loop: CAWSAGELFF. The CDR3 nucleotides are TGTGCCTGGTCGGCCGGGGAGCTGTTTTTT. The V gene is TRBV11-2, the J gene TRBJ2-2, with no clear D. V lost 11 bases, J lost 6 bases, and 7 bases lay in between. CDR1 and CDR2 (germline): SGHAT, FQNNGV. This CDR3 spans 10 amino acids.

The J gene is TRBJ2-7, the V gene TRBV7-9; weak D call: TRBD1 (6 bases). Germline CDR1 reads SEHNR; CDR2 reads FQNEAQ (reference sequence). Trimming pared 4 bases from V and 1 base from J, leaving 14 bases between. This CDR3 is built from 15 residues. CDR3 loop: CASSSLLDSSYEQYF. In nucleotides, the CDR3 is TGTGCCAGCAGCTCACTCCTGGACAGTTCCTACGAGCAGTACTTC.

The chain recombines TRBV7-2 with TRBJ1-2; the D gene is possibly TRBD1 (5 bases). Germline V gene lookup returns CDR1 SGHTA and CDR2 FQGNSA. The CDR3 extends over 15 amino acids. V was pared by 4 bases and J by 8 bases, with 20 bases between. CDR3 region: CASSSQPTGTEGYTF. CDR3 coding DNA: TGTGCCAGCAGCTCACAGCCTACCGGGACGGAGGGCTACACCTTC.

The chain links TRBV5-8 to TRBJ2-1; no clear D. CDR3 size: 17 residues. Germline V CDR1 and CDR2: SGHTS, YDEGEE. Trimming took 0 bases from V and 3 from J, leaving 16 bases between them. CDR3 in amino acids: CASSLAGPQSNYNEQFF. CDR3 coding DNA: TGTGCCAGCAGCTTGGCCGGGCCTCAAAGTAACTACAATGAGCAGTTCTTC.

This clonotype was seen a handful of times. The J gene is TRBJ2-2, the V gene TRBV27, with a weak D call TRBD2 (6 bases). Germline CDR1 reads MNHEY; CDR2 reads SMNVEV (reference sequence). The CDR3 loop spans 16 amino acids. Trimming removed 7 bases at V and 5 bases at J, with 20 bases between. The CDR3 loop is CASTYSSAVGTGELFF. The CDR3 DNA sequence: TGTGCCAGCACCTACTCTAGCGCGGTCGGGACCGGGGAGCTGTTTTTT.

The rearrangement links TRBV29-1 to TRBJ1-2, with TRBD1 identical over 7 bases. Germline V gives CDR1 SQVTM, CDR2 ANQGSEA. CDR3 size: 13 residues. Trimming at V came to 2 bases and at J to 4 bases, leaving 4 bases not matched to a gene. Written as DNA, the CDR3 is TGCAGCGTTGAAACAGGGACAGTCTATGGCTACACCTTC. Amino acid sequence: CSVETGTVYGYTF.

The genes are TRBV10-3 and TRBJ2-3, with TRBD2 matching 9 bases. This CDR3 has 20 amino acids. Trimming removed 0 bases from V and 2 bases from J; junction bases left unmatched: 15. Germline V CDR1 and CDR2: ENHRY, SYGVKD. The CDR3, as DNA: TGTGCCATCAGTGAGTCCGTGACTAGCGGCCGACATCGGCTCACAGATACGCAGTATTTT. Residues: CAISESVTSGRHRLTDTQYF.

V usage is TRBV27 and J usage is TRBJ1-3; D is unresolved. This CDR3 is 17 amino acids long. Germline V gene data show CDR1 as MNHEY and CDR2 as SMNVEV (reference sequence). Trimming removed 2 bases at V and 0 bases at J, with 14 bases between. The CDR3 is CASSLVDPSFSGNTIYF. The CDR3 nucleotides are TGTGCCAGCAGTTTAGTCGACCCCTCCTTCTCTGGAAACACCATATATTTT.

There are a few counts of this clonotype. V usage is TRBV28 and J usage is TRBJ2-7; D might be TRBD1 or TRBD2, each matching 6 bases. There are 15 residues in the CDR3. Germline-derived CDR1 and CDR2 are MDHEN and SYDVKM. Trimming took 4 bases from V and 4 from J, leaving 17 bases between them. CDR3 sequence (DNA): TGTGCCAGCAGTTCGACCATGGGGGGCCCATACGAGCAGTACTTC. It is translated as CASSSTMGGPYEQYF.

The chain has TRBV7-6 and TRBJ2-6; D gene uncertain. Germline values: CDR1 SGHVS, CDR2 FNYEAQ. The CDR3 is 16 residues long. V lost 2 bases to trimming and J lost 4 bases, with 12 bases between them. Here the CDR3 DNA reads TGTGCCAGCAGCTTACCCGGCGGATCAGGGGCCAACGTCCTGACTTTC. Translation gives CASSLPGGSGANVLTF.

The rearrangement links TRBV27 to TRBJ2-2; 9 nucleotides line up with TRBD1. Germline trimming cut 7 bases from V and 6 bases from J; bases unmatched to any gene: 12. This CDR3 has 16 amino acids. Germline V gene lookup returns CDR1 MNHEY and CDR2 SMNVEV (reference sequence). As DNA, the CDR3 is TGTGCCAGCATGATCCCGGGACAGGGCCCGTCCGGGGAGCTGTTTTTT. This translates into CASMIPGQGPSGELFF.

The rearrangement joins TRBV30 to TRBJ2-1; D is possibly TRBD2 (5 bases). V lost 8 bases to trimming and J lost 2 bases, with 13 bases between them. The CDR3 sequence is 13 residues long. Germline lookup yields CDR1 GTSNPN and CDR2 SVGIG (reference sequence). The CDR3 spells CASRGATYNEQFF. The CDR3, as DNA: TGTGCCAGCCGGGGTGCCACCTACAATGAGCAGTTCTTC.

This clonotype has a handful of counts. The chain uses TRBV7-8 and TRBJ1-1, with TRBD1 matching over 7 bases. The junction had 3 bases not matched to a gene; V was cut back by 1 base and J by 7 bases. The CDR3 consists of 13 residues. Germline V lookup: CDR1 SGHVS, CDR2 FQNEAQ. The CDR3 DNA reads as TGTGCCAGCAGCTTAGGGGGACAGAGTGAAGCTTTCTTT. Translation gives CASSLGGQSEAFF.

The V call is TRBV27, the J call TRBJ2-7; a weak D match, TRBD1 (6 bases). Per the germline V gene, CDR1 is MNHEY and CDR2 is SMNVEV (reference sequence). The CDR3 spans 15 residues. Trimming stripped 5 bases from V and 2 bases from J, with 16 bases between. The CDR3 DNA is TGTGCCAGCAGTCTGGACAGCTACCAGACCTACGAGCAGTACTTC. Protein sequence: CASSLDSYQTYEQYF.

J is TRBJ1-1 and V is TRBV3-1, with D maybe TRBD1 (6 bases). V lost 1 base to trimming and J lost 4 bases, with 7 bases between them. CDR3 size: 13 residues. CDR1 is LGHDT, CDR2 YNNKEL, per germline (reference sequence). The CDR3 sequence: CASSQAGATEAFF. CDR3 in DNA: TGTGCCAGCAGCCAAGCGGGGGCCACTGAAGCTTTCTTT.

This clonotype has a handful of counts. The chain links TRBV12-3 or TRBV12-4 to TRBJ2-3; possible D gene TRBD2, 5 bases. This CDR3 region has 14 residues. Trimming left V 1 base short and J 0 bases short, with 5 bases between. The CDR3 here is CASSLGTSTDTQYF. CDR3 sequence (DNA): TGTGCCAGCAGTTTAGGGACTAGCACAGATACGCAGTATTTT.

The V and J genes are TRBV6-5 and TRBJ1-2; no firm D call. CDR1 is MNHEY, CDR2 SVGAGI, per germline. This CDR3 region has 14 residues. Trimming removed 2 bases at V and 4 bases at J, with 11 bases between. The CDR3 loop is CASSYPGNSYGYTF. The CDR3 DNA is TGTGCCAGCAGTTACCCTGGAAATTCCTATGGCTACACCTTC.

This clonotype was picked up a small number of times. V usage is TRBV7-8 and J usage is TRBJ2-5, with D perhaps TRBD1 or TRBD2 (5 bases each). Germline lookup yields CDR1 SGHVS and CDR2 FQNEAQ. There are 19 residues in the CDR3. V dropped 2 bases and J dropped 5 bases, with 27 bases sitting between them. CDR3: CASSLRPGRSLRSAETQYF. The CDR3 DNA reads TGTGCCAGCAGCTTAAGGCCGGGGCGATCGCTTAGGAGTGCGGAGACCCAGTACTTC.

The CDR3 DNA follows: TGTGCCAGCAGCCCCCCCACCTGGGACGGACTCTTCAGAAACACCATATATTTT. It encodes CASSPPTWDGLFRNTIYF. The gene calls are TRBV13 and TRBJ1-3; TRBD1 might be the D (5 bases). The V end lost 5 bases, the J end lost 5 bases, and 25 bases lay between the germline ends. Germline V gene data show CDR1 as PRHDT and CDR2 as FYEKMQ (reference sequence). The CDR3 runs 18 residues.

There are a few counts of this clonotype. The CDR3 region has the DNA TGTGCCAGCAGCCTTCGGCCGCAAAACTACAATGAGCAGTTCTTC. This encodes CASSLRPQNYNEQFF. The chain has TRBV7-9 and TRBJ2-1; D call uncertain. Germline V gene data show CDR1 as SEHNR and CDR2 as FQNEAQ (reference sequence). This CDR3 spans 15 amino acids. The V end was cut by 5 bases, the J end by 3 bases, with 14 bases between.

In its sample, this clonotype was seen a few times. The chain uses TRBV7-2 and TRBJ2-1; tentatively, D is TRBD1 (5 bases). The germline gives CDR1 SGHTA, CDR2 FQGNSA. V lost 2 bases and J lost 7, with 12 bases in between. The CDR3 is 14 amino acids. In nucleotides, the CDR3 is TGTGCCAGCAGCTTATACGATGGGGCTAATGAGCAGTTCTTC. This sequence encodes CASSLYDGANEQFF.

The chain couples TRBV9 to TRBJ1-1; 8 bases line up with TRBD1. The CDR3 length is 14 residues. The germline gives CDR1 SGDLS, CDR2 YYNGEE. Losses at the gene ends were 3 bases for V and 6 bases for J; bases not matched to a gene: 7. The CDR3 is CASSDGQGGPEAFF. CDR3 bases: TGTGCCAGCAGCGACGGACAGGGAGGCCCTGAAGCTTTCTTT.

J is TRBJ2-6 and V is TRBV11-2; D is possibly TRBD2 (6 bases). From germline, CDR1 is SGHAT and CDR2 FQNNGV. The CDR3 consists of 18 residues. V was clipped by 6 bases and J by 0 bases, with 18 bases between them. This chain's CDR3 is CASRTEQAGSSGANVLTF. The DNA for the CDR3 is TGTGCCAGCAGGACGGAACAAGCGGGCAGCTCTGGGGCCAACGTCCTGACTTTC.

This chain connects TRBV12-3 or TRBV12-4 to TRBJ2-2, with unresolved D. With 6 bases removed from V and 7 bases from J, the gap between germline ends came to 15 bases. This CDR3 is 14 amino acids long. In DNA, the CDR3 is TGTGCCAGCAGCCTCTTGGTGCACGGCGGGGAGCTGTTTTTT. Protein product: CASSLLVHGGELFF.

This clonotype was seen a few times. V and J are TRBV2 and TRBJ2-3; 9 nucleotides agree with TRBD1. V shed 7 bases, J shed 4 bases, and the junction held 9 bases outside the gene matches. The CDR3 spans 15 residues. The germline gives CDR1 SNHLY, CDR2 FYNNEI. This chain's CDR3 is CASTAGTGNADTQYF. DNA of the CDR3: TGTGCCAGCACCGCTGGGACAGGGAATGCAGATACGCAGTATTTT.

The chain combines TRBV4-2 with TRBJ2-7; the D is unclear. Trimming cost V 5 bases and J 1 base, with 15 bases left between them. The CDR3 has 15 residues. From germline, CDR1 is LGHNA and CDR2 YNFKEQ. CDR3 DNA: TGTGCCAGCAGCGACAAATTGGCGCTATCCTACGAGCAGTACTTC. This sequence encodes CASSDKLALSYEQYF.

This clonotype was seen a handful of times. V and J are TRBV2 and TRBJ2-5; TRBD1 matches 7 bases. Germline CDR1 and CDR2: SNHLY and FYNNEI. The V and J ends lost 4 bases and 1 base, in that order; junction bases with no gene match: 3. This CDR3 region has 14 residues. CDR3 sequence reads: CASSGRDSQETQYF. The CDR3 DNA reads TGTGCCAGCAGTGGAAGGGACAGCCAAGAGACCCAGTACTTC.